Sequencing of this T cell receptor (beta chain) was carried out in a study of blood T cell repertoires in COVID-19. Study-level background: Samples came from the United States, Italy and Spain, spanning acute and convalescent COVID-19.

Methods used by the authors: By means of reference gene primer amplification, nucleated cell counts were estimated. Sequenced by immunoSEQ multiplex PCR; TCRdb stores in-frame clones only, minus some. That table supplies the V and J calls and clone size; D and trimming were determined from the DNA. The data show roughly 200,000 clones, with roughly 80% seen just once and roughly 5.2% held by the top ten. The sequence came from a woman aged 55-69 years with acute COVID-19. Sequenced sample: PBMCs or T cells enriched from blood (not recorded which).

The CDR3 spells CASSLVPTGSPGELFF. Written as DNA, the CDR3 is TGTGCCAGCAGCTTAGTCCCGACAGGGAGTCCCGGGGAGCTGTTTTTT. This sequence joins TRBV7-2 and TRBJ2-2, with TRBD1 matching over 7 bases. Trimming at V came to 1 base and at J to 6 bases, leaving 8 bases not matched to a gene. In germline, CDR1 is SGHTA, CDR2 FQGNSA. The CDR3 has 16 amino acids.